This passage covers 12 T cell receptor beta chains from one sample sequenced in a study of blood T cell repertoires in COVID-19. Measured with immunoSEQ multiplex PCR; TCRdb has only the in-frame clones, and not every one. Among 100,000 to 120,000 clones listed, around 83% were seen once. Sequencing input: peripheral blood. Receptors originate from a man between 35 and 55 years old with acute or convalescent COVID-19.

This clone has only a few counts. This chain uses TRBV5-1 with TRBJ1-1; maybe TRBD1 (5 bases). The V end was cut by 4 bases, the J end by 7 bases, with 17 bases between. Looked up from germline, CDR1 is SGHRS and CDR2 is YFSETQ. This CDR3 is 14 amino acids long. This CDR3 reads CASSGGHLGGEAFF. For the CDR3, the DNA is TGCGCCAGCAGCGGTGGACATTTAGGTGGTGAAGCTTTCTTT. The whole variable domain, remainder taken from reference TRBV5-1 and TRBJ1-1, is KAGVTQTPRYLIKTRGQQVTLSCSPISGHRSVSWYQQTPGQGLQFLFEYFSETQRNKGNFPGRFSGRQFSNSRSEMNVSTLELGDSALYLCASSGGHLGGEAFFGQGTRLTVV.

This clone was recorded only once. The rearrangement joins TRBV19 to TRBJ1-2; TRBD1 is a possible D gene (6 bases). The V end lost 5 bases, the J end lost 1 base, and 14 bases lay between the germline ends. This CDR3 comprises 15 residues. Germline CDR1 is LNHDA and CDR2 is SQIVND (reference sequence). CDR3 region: CASSSHRVGNYGYTF. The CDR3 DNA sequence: TGTGCCAGTAGTTCGCACAGGGTGGGTAACTATGGCTACACCTTC.

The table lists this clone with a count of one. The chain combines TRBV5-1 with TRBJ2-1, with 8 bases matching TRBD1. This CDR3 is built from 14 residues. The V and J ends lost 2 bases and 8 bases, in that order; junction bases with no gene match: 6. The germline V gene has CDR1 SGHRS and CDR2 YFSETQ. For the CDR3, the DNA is TGCGCCAGCAGCTTAGTGCAGGGGGCCTATGAGCAGTTCTTC. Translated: CASSLVQGAYEQFF. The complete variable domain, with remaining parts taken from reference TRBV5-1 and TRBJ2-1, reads KAGVTQTPRYLIKTRGQQVTLSCSPISGHRSVSWYQQTPGQGLQFLFEYFSETQRNKGNFPGRFSGRQFSNSRSEMNVSTLELGDSALYLCASSLVQGAYEQFFGPGTRLTVL.

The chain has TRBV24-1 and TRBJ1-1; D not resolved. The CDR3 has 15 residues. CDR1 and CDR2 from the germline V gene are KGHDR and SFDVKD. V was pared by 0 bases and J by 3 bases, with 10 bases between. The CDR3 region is CATSDLGSLYTEAFF. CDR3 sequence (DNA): TGTGCCACCAGTGATTTGGGCAGTTTGTACACTGAAGCTTTCTTT.

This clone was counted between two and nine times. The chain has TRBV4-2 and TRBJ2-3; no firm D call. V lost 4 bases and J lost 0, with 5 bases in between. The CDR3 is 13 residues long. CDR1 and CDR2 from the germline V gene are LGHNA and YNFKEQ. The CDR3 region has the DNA TGTGCCAGCAGCCCTCCCAGCACAGATACGCAGTATTTT. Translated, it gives CASSPPSTDTQYF.

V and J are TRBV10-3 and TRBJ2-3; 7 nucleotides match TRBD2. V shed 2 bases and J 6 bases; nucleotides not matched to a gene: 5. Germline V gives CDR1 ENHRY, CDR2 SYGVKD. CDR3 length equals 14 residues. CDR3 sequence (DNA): TGTGCCATCAGTGAGGCGGGGGTCTCGGATACGCAGTATTTT. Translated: CAISEAGVSDTQYF.

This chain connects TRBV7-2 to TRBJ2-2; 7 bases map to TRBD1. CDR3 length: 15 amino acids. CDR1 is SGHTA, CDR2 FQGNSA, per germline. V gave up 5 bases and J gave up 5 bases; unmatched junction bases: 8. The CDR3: CASSLGQAGTGELFF. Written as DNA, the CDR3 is TGTGCCAGCAGCCTAGGACAGGCCGGAACCGGGGAGCTGTTTTTT.

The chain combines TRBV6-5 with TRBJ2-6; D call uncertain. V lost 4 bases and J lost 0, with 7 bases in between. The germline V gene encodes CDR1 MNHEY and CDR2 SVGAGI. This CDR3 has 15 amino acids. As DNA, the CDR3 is TGTGCCAGCAGTTCCCACAGCTCTGGGGCCAACGTCCTGACTTTC. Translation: CASSSHSSGANVLTF.

In DNA form, the CDR3 reads TGCGCCAGCAGCCCCCGACTTAGCAACTCCTACGAGCAGTACTTC. Its protein is CASSPRLSNSYEQYF. V and J are TRBV4-3 and TRBJ2-7; D call uncertain. Trimming took off 4 bases at V and 0 bases at J, with 13 bases between the two ends. Per the germline V gene, CDR1 is LGHNA and CDR2 is YSLEER. The CDR3 totals 15 residues.

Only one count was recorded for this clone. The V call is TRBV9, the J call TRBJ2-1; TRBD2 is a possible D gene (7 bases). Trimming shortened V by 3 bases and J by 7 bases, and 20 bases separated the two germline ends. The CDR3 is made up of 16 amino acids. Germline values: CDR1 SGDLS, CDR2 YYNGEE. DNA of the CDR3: TGTGCCAGCAGCGGCGGCACGGGGGGCTCAGTTAATGAGCAGTTCTTC. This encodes CASSGGTGGSVNEQFF.

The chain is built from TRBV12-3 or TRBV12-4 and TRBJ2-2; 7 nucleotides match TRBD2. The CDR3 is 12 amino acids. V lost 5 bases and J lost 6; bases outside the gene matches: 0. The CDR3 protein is CASSRGAGELFF. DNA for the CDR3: TGTGCCAGCAGTCGGGGGGCCGGGGAGCTGTTTTTT.

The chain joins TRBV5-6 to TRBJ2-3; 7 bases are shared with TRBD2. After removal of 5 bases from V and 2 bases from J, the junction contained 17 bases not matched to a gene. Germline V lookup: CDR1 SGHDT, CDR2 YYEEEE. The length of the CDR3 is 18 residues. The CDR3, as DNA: TGTGCCAGCAGGGATGGGACCATCGGGGGGTCGATCACAGATACGCAGTATTTT. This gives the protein CASRDGTIGGSITDTQYF.